Listed below are T cell receptor beta chains from one sample, sequenced in a study of OX40 agonist ivuxolimab in advanced cancers. The assay was immunoSEQ multiplex PCR, and TCRdb's table has in-frame clones only and misses some. The repertoire holds tens of thousands of clones, with around 84% as singletons. This material consisted of CD4+ or CD8+ T cells sorted from blood, taken in a trial of the OX40 agonist ivuxolimab. All receptors derive from an adult with an advanced solid tumor such as melanoma, head and neck, liver or kidney cancer. Both conserved end residues are part of each CDR3. The D gene is left open where the match is weak. The size entry is marked missing in some rows and otherwise reads once, few, many or a size class.

cdr3_aa cdr3_nt clone_size d_call j_call v_call
CASSEYGGGPIKETQYF TGTGCCAGCAGTGAATACGGGGGGGGGCCGATAAAAGAGACCCAGTACTTC NA TRBD2 TRBJ2-5 TRBV25-1
CSVVGQGMAGELFF TGCAGCGTCGTAGGACAGGGTATGGCCGGGGAGCTGTTTTTT NA TRBD1 TRBJ2-2 TRBV29-1
CASSTSDRGSEAFF TGTGCCAGTAGTACCTCGGACAGGGGGTCTGAAGCTTTCTTT once TRBD1 TRBJ1-1 TRBV19
CASKPTESSYNEQFF TGTGCCAGCAAGCCGACAGAGAGCTCCTACAATGAGCAGTTCTTC NA NA TRBJ2-1 TRBV6-1
CAISAQGGGNYGYTF TGTGCCATCAGTGCCCAGGGTGGCGGTAACTATGGCTACACCTTC once NA TRBJ1-2 TRBV10-3
CASSWTGQETQYF TGCGCCAGCAGCTGGACGGGGCAAGAGACCCAGTACTTC NA NA TRBJ2-5 TRBV5-1
CASGLENTGELFF TGTGCTAGTGGTTTGGAAAACACCGGGGAGCTGTTTTTT NA NA TRBJ2-2 TRBV12-5
CASNTQETQYF TGTGCCAGCAACACCCAAGAGACCCAGTACTTC few NA TRBJ2-5 TRBV6-5
CASSLGRQVNEQFF TGTGCCAGCAGCTTAGGGAGACAGGTCAATGAGCAGTTCTTC NA NA TRBJ2-1 TRBV13
CASAWGVSSYNEQFF TGTGCCAGCGCGTGGGGCGTAAGCTCCTACAATGAGCAGTTCTTC NA NA TRBJ2-1 TRBV6-1
CASSPPRTPYEQYF TGTGCCAGCTCACCCCCCCGGACGCCCTACGAGCAGTACTTC NA NA TRBJ2-7 TRBV18
CAIRERDTQYF TGTGCCATCAGAGAAAGAGATACGCAGTATTTT NA NA TRBJ2-3 TRBV10-3
CASSLDVRNIQYF TGTGCCAGCAGCTTGGACGTACGAAACATTCAGTACTTC NA NA TRBJ2-4 TRBV7-9
CSVYSGGVETQYF TGCAGCGTCTATAGCGGGGGGGTGGAGACCCAGTACTTC NA TRBD2 TRBJ2-5 TRBV29-1
CASSGGGTSNGGELFF TGCGCCAGCAGCGGGGGCGGGACTAGCAACGGCGGGGAGCTGTTTTTT NA TRBD2 TRBJ2-2 TRBV5-1
CASSSLTGGSSGELFF TGTGCCAGCAGTTCCCTAACAGGGGGCTCATCCGGGGAGCTGTTTTTT NA TRBD1 TRBJ2-2 TRBV6-5
CASSPLEQYF TGTGCCAGCTCACCCCTTGAGCAGTACTTC NA NA TRBJ2-7 TRBV18
CASSSDGGYDEQYF TGTGCCAGCAGTAGCGATGGGGGCTATGACGAGCAGTACTTC NA NA TRBJ2-7 TRBV7-9
CASSFRVGSGYTF TGCGCCAGCAGCTTCAGGGTTGGGAGTGGCTACACCTTC NA NA TRBJ1-2 TRBV5-1
CASSLGLNEKLFF TGTGCCAGCAGCTTAGGACTGAATGAAAAACTGTTTTTT NA NA TRBJ1-4 TRBV7-6
CASSLVGNTIYF TGTGCCAGCAGCTTAGTGGGAAACACCATATATTTT NA NA TRBJ1-3 TRBV7-2
CASSVDGGANYNEQFF TGTGCCAGCAGCGTAGACGGGGGGGCGAACTACAATGAGCAGTTCTTC once TRBD2 TRBJ2-1 TRBV9
CASSRSGGTGELFF TGCGCCAGCAGCCGGAGCGGCGGGACCGGGGAGCTGTTTTTT few NA TRBJ2-2 TRBV4-1
CASRTNPGLHNEQFF TGTGCCAGCAGAACTAATCCGGGACTCCACAATGAGCAGTTCTTC NA NA TRBJ2-1 TRBV28
CAISESGSGEDGYTF TGTGCCATCAGTGAGTCAGGTTCCGGAGAAGACGGCTACACCTTC NA NA TRBJ1-2 TRBV10-3
CASSHLDTGETQYF TGTGCCAGCAGCCACCTCGACACCGGCGAGACCCAGTACTTC once NA TRBJ2-5 TRBV14
CASSGYQETQYF TGTGCCAGTAGCGGGTACCAAGAGACCCAGTACTTC NA TRBD2 TRBJ2-5 TRBV5-5
CASSLRAGRGEQFF TGTGCCAGCAGCTTACGGGCAGGGAGGGGTGAGCAGTTCTTC NA TRBD2 TRBJ2-1 TRBV7-7
CASKGNWRGWNTEAFF TGCGCCAGCAAGGGAAATTGGAGAGGGTGGAACACTGAAGCTTTCTTT NA NA TRBJ1-1 TRBV10-2
CASSLSGAGNTIYF TGTGCCAGCAGTTTGTCGGGGGCTGGAAACACCATATATTTT NA NA TRBJ1-3 TRBV28
CASSPRPLPNTEAFF TGTGCCAGCTCACCACGGCCTCTACCGAACACTGAAGCTTTCTTT NA NA TRBJ1-1 TRBV18
CASRQGISQPQHF TGTGCCAGCAGACAGGGAATAAGTCAGCCCCAGCATTTT few NA TRBJ1-5 TRBV6-5
CAISVGSYGYTF TGTGCCATCAGTGTCGGGAGCTATGGCTACACCTTC NA NA TRBJ1-2 TRBV10-3
CASSFVAGPYNEQFF TGTGCCAGCAGCTTTGTAGCGGGACCCTACAATGAGCAGTTCTTC NA TRBD2 TRBJ2-1 TRBV7-2